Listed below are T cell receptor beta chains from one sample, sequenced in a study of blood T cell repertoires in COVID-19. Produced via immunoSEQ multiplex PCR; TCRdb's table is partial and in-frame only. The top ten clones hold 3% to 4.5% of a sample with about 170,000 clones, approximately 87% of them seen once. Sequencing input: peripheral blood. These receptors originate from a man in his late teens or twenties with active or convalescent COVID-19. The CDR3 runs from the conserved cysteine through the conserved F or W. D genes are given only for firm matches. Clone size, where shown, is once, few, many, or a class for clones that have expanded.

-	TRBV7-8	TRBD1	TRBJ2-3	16	TGTGCCAGCAGCTTAGTCTGGACAGGGGGCACAGATACGCAGTATTTT	CASSLVWTGGTDTQYF
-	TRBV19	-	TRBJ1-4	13	TGTGCCAGTAAAGATCTATCTAATGAAAAACTGTTTTTT	CASKDLSNEKLFF
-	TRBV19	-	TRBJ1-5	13	TGTGCCAGTAGGTCCAGGGGCAATCAGCCCCAGCATTTT	CASRSRGNQPQHF
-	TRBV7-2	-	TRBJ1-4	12	TGTGCCAGCAGCTCGCAGGGAGAAAAACTGTTTTTT	CASSSQGEKLFF
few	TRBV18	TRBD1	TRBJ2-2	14	TGTGCCAGCTCACTGGGACAGATCACCGGGGAGCTGTTTTTT	CASSLGQITGELFF
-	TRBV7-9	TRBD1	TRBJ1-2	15	TGTGCCAGCAGCCATTCGCCGGGACAGGGAGATGGCTACACCTTC	CASSHSPGQGDGYTF
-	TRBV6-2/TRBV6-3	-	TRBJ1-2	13	TGTGCCAGCAGTTCACGGGAGGACTATGGCTACACCTTC	CASSSREDYGYTF
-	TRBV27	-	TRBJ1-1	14	TGTGCCAGCAGTTTAGTCTGGGGCTTAACTGAAGCTTTCTTT	CASSLVWGLTEAFF
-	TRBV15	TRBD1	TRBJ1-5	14	TGTGCCACCAGCCGGACAGGATACAATCAGCCCCAGCATTTT	CATSRTGYNQPQHF
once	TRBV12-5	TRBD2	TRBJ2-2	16	TGTGCTAGTGGAGAAGGACTAGCGGGAAACACCGGGGAGCTGTTTTTT	CASGEGLAGNTGELFF
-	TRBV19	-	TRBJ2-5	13	TGTGCCAGTAGGCGAGCGGCCCAAGAGACCCAGTACTTC	CASRRAAQETQYF
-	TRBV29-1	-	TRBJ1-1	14	TGCAGCGTCCGCCAGGGGTCGGTAGACACTGAAGCTTTCTTT	CSVRQGSVDTEAFF
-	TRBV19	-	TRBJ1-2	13	TGTGCCAGTAGTATCGGACCTACGGGGGGCTACACCTTC	CASSIGPTGGYTF
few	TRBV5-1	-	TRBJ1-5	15	TGCGCCAGCAGGATTAGCGGAGATAGCAATCAGCCCCAGCATTTT	CASRISGDSNQPQHF
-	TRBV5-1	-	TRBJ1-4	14	TGCGCCAGCAGCGAGACAGGTATTGCTGAAAAACTGTTTTTT	CASSETGIAEKLFF
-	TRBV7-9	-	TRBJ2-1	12	TGTGCCAGCAGCCCCCCGGTCAATGAGCAGTTCTTC	CASSPPVNEQFF
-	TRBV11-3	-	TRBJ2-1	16	TGTGCCAGCAGACAAACAGCGGGTCAGTCCTACAATGAGCAGTTCTTC	CASRQTAGQSYNEQFF
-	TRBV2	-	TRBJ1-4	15	TGTGCCAGCAGGGCACCCGGAGCGGGTAATGAAAAACTGTTTTTT	CASRAPGAGNEKLFF
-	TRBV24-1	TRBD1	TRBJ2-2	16	TGTGCCACCAGTGATTTCAACAGGGGCCACACCGGGGAGCTGTTTTTT	CATSDFNRGHTGELFF
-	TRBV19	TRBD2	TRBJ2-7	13	TGTGCCAGTAAGCTAGCGGACTCCTACGAGCAGTACTTC	CASKLADSYEQYF
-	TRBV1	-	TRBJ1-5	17	TGCACCAGCAGCCAAAGAGGGCCCGGTTTTAAGGATCAGCCCCAGCATTTT	CTSSQRGPGFKDQPQHF
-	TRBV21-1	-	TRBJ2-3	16	TGTGCCAGCAGCAAACGGGACAGCTCCTACACAGATACGCAGTATTTT	CASSKRDSSYTDTQYF
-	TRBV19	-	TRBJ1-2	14	TGTGCCAGTAGTATAGACGGGGGACTTAGTGGCTACACCTTC	CASSIDGGLSGYTF
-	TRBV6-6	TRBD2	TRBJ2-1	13	TGTGCCAGCTATTTAGCGGGGGGGCTCCGGCAGTTCTTC	CASYLAGGLRQFF
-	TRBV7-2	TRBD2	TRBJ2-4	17	TGTGCCAGCAGCGTTAGCGGGAGGATCCTAGCCAAAAACATTCAGTACTTC	CASSVSGRILAKNIQYF
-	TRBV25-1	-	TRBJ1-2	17	TGTGCCAGCAGTGAATTTGGAGGGAGTCGACTTCTTTATGGCTACACCTTC	CASSEFGGSRLLYGYTF
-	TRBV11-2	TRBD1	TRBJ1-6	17	TGTGCCAGCAGCTCGCAATTACCGGGACAGGGGAGTTCACCCCTCCACTTT	CASSSQLPGQGSSPLHF
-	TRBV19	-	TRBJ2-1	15	TGTGCCAGTAGTATGGGGGCCTACTCCTACAATGAGCAGTTCTTC	CASSMGAYSYNEQFF
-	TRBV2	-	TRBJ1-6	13	TGTGCCAGCACCCCTGGCCAATATTCACCCCTCCACTTT	CASTPGQYSPLHF
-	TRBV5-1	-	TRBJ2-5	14	TGCGCCAGCAGCTTAGGGGGGGACCAAGAGACCCAGTACTTC	CASSLGGDQETQYF
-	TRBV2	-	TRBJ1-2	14	TGTGCCAGCAGTGGGGAGGGACGGAACTATGGCTACACCTTC	CASSGEGRNYGYTF
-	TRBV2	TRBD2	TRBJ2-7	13	TGTGCCAGCATGGGGACTAGCGGCTACGAGCAGTACTTC	CASMGTSGYEQYF
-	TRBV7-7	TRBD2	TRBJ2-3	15	TGTGCTAGCAGCTTAGCGGGGGGGTTGGCAGATACGCAGTATTTT	CASSLAGGLADTQYF